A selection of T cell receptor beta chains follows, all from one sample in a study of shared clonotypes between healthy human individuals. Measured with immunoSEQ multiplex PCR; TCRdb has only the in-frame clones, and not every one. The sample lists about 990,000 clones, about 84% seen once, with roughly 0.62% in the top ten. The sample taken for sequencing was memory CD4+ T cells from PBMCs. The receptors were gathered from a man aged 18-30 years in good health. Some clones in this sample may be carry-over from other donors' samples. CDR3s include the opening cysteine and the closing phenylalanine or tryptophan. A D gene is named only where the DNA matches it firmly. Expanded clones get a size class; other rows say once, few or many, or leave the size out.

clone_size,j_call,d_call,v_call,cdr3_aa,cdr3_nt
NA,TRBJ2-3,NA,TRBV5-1,CASSLRYRDTDTQYF,TGCGCCAGCAGCTTGCGCTATAGGGACACAGATACGCAGTATTTT
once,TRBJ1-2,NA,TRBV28,CASTLSGSTGLYGYTF,TGTGCCAGCACTCTTTCAGGGAGTACAGGACTTTATGGCTACACCTTC
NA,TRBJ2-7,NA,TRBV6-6,CASNDYSYEQYF,TGTGCCAGCAATGACTACTCCTACGAGCAGTACTTC
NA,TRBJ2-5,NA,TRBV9,CASSVATQVRETQYF,TGTGCCAGCAGCGTAGCTACGCAGGTCCGGGAGACCCAGTACTTC
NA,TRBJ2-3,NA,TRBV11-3,CASSLDGGSSTDTQYF,TGTGCCAGCAGCTTAGATGGCGGGTCGAGCACAGATACGCAGTATTTT
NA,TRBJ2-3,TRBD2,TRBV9,CASSVGLRGTTDTQYF,TGTGCCAGCAGCGTAGGATTGCGGGGGACCACAGATACGCAGTATTTT
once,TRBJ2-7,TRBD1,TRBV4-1,CASSQDQGEWAYEQYF,TGCGCCAGCAGCCAAGATCAGGGGGAGTGGGCCTACGAGCAGTACTTC
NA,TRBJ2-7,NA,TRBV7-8,CASSLGGKSYEQYF,TGTGCCAGCAGCTTAGGGGGGAAGAGCTACGAGCAGTACTTC
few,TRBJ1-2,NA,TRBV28,CASSQTDRYYGYTF,TGTGCCAGCTCTCAAACCGACAGGTACTATGGCTACACCTTC
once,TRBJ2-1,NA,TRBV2,CASADEAYNEQFF,TGTGCTTCAGCAGATGAAGCCTACAATGAGCAGTTCTTC
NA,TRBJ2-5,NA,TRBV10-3,CATRPGEGETQYF,TGTGCCACCCGACCAGGGGAAGGAGAGACCCAGTACTTC
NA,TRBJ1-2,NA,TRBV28,CASNVNYGYTF,TGTGCCAGCAACGTAAACTATGGCTACACCTTC
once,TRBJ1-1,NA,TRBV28,CASSSSAAQMNTEAFF,TGTGCCAGCAGTTCGTCGGCAGCTCAGATGAACACTGAAGCTTTCTTT
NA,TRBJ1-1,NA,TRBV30,CAWSGGAEAFF,TGTGCCTGGAGTGGGGGTGCGGAAGCTTTCTTT
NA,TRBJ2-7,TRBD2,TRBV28,CASSLIAGAGEQYF,TGTGCCAGCAGTTTAATAGCGGGAGCAGGTGAGCAGTACTTC
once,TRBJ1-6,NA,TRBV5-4,CASSPMGTPNSPLHF,TGCGCCAGCAGCCCGATGGGGACACCTAATTCACCCCTCCACTTT
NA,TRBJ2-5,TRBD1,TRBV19,CASLEDRVLGETQYF,TGTGCCAGCCTCGAGGACAGGGTGTTAGGAGAGACCCAGTACTTC
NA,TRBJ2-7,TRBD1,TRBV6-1,CATSGQGRTYEQYF,TGTGCCACCTCCGGACAGGGGAGAACCTACGAGCAGTACTTC
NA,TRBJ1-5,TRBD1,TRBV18,CASSPGTGGAAQHF,TGTGCCAGCTCACCAGGGACAGGGGGCGCGGCCCAGCATTTT
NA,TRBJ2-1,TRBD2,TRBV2,CASSSVGGGSSYNEQFF,TGTGCCAGCAGCTCCGTGGGGGGAGGGAGCTCCTACAATGAGCAGTTCTTC
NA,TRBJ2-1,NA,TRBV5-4,CASSPREAREQFF,TGTGCCAGCAGCCCTAGGGAGGCGCGTGAGCAGTTCTTC
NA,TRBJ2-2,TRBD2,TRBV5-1,CASSLTSGSQNTGELFF,TGCGCCAGCAGCTTGACTAGCGGGAGCCAAAACACCGGGGAGCTGTTTTTT
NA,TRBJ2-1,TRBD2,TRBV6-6,CASSYSIRGGNEQFF,TGTGCCAGCAGTTACTCGATTCGGGGGGGGAATGAGCAGTTCTTC
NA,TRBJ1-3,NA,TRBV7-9,CASSLRGADTIYF,TGTGCCAGCAGCCTAAGGGGCGCGGACACCATATATTTT
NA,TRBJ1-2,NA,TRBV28,CASSLLYGHGYTF,TGTGCCAGCAGTTTATTGTACGGCCATGGCTACACCTTC
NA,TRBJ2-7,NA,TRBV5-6,CASSLELASYEQYF,TGTGCCAGCAGCTTGGAGCTAGCTTCCTACGAGCAGTACTTC
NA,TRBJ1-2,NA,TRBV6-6,CASRSPRHSSYGYTF,TGTGCCAGCAGATCACCACGGCACTCCTCCTATGGCTACACCTTC
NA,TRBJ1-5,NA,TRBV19,CASSIPQGYQPQHF,TGTGCCAGTAGTATACCTCAGGGGTATCAGCCCCAGCATTTT
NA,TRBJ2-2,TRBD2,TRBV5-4,CASSPVAGTGELFF,TGTGCCAGCAGCCCCGTAGCGGGAACCGGGGAGCTGTTTTTT
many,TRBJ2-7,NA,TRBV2,CASSEQTVSYEQYF,TGTGCCAGCAGTGAACAGACAGTATCCTACGAGCAGTACTTC